This T cell receptor (beta chain) derives from a study of shared clonotypes between healthy human individuals. Generated by immunoSEQ multiplex PCR, the TCRdb table keeps only in-frame clones and is missing some. Here the sample spans hundreds of thousands of clones, under 80% being singletons. In germline, CDR1 is SQVTM, CDR2 ANQGSEA. The CDR3 extends over 17 amino acids. With 4 bases clipped from V and 0 bases from J, the junction kept 12 bases outside the gene matches. The sequence was obtained from a woman aged 25 to 39 in good health. V usage is TRBV29-1 and J usage is TRBJ2-3, with 8 positions matching TRBD2. Sequencing was done on a sample of memory CD4+ T cells sorted from blood. The subset here: CD45RA-negative fraction. The chain's CDR3 is CSVVGSGIARSTDTQYF. In DNA, the CDR3 is TGCAGCGTTGTCGGTAGCGGGATCGCAAGGAGCACAGATACGCAGTATTTT.